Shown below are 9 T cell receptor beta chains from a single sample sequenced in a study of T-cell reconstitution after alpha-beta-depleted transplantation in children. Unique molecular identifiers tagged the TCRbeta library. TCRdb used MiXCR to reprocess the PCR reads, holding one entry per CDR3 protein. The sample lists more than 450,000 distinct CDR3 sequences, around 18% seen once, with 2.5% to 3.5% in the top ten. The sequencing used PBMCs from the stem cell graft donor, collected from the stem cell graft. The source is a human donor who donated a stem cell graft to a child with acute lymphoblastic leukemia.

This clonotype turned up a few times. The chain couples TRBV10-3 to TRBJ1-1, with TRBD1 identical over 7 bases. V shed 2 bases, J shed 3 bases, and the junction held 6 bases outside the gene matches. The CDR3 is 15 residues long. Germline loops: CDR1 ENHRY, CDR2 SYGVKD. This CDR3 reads CAISEPTGVHTEAFF. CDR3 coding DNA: TGTGCCATCAGTGAGCCTACAGGGGTTCACACTGAAGCTTTCTTT.

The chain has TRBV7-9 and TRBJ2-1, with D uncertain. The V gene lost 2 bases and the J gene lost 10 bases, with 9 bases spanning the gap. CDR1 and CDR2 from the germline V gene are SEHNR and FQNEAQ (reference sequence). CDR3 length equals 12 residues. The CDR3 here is CASSLSPPEQFF. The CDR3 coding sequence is TGTGCCAGCAGCTTAAGCCCCCCAGAGCAGTTCTTC.

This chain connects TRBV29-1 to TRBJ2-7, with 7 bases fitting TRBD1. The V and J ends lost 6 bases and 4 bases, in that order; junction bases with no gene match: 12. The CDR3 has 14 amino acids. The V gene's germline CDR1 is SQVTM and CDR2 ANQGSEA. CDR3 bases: TGCAGCGTCCGAGACGGGGACAGATCATACGAGCAGTACTTC. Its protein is CSVRDGDRSYEQYF.

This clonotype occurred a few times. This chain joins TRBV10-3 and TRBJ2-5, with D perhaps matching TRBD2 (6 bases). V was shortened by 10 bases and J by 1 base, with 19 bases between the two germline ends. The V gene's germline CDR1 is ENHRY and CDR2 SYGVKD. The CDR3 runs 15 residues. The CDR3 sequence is CATNTGTRPQETQYF. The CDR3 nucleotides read TGTGCCACCAATACCGGGACTCGCCCCCAAGAGACCCAGTACTTC.

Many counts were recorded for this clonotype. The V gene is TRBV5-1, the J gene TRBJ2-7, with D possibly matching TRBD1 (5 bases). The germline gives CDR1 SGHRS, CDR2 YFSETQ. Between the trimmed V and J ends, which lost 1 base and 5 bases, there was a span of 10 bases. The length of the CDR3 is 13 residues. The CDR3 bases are TGCGCCAGCAGCTTGCGGCAGGGTCACGAGCAGTACTTC. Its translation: CASSLRQGHEQYF.

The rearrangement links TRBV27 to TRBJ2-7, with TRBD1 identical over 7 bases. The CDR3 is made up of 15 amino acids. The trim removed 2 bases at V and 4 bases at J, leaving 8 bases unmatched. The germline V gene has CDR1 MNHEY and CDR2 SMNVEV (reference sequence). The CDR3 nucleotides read TGTGCCAGCAGTTTAGGGCGACAGGGAGTATACGAGCAGTACTTC. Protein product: CASSLGRQGVYEQYF.

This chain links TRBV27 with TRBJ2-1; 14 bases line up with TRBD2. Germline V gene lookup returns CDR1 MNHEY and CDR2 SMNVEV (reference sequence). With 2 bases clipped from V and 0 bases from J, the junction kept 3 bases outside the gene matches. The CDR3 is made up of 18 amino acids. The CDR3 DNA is TGTGCCAGCAGTTTAAGGACTAGCGGGAGGAACTCCTACAATGAGCAGTTCTTC. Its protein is CASSLRTSGRNSYNEQFF.

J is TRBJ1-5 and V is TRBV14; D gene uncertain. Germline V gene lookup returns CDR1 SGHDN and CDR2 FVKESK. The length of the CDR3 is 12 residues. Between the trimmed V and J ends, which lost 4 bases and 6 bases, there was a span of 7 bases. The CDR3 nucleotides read TGTGCCAGCAGCCGACCGAGTCAGCCCCAGCATTTT. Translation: CASSRPSQPQHF.

The CDR3 DNA sequence: TGCAGTGCTAGAGGAAACTCCAACCCCTACGAGCAGTACTTC. As protein: CSARGNSNPYEQYF. The rearrangement joins TRBV20-1 to TRBJ2-7; D is ambiguous. V lost 1 base and J lost 2, with 12 bases in between. This CDR3 region has 14 residues. Per germline, CDR1 DFQATT and CDR2 SNEGSKA (reference sequence).